This T cell receptor beta chain was recorded in a study of T cell responses to AZD1222 COVID-19 vaccine. Libraries were prepared by immunoSEQ multiplex PCR; TCRdb keeps only in-frame clonotypes and omits some of them. The sample lists some 160,000 clones, around nine tenths seen once, with roughly 5% in the top ten. As for this clone: Its antigen is undetermined.

Study-wide findings and caveats: CD4 TCRs associated with vaccination spanned spike, dominating at 160-218 and 743-854. Rises in breadth and depth of Spike-specific TCRs came after two AZD1222 doses. White British people made up most donors, females outnumbered males, and clonal diversity was possibly underestimated. Repertoire sampling happened only post peak T cell response.

V was trimmed by 7 bases and J by 8 bases, leaving 17 bases between them. This CDR3 comprises 13 residues. The germline CDR1 and CDR2 sequences are MDHEN and SYDVKM. The chain recombines TRBV28 with TRBJ1-1; possibly TRBD1 for D (5 bases). The specimen comprised peripheral blood, sampled on day 0 of AZD1222 vaccination. The TCR sequence derives from an adult in good health. The CDR3 DNA is TGTGCCAGCATCCCCTACTGGGACGGGGAAGCTTTCTTT. This translates into CASIPYWDGEAFF.